The 31 T cell receptor beta chains in this list originate from one sample, sequenced in a study of T cells after yellow fever vaccination (dated by TCRdb to between 2019 and 2020). Library method: 5' RACE. Instrument on record: Illumina NovaSeq 6000. TCRdb's own reprocessing of the public reads used fastp at Q25 and MiXCR and kept productive beta chains. One record per CDR3 amino acid sequence lists the most common genes and DNA. This sample has a few hundred thousand distinct CDR3 sequences in its table, and roughly 4% of those were observed once. Around 23% of the sample is taken by the ten largest. In light of the paper, this sample's treatment or condition label describes: live attenuated yellow fever vaccine strain. The sequencing used PBMCs, collected 5 days after the yellow fever booster vaccination. The receptor source for this set is a man between 18 and 35 years old who received the YFV17D yellow fever vaccine.

This clonotype occurred a few times. The J gene is TRBJ1-6, the V gene TRBV5-1; D gene uncertain. V was cut by 5 bases and J by 7 bases, with 13 bases left in between. CDR3 size: 14 residues. The germline gives CDR1 SGHRS, CDR2 YFSETQ. CDR3 sequence reads: CASSSTSTNSPLHF. For the CDR3, the DNA is TGCGCCAGCAGTTCGACGTCCACCAATTCACCCCTCCACTTT.

The chain employs TRBV9 and TRBJ2-3; D not resolved. The CDR3 contains 14 residues. Germline assignment: CDR1 SGDLS and CDR2 YYNGEE. Trimming pared 4 bases from V and 4 bases from J, leaving 13 bases between. The CDR3 loop reads CASSPLVGPDTQYF. In nucleotides, the CDR3 is TGTGCCAGCAGCCCCTTAGTAGGTCCAGATACGCAGTATTTT.

The sample holds a few counts of this clonotype. V and J are TRBV5-1 and TRBJ2-2; D is unresolved. CDR1 SGHRS and CDR2 YFSETQ come from the germline V gene. V was cut by 7 bases and J by 6 bases, with 10 bases left in between. CDR3 length: 12 amino acids. The CDR3 loop reads CASRSEAGELFF. Written as DNA, the CDR3 is TGCGCCAGCCGTAGTGAGGCCGGGGAGCTGTTTTTT.

The chain recombines TRBV11-2 with TRBJ1-2; D not resolved. Trimming stripped 4 bases from V and 0 bases from J, with 9 bases between. This CDR3 has 14 amino acids. Germline CDR1 SGHAT, CDR2 FQNNGV. CDR3 sequence: CASSSQAANYGYTF. The DNA of the CDR3 is TGTGCCAGCAGCTCCCAGGCGGCTAACTATGGCTACACCTTC.

This clonotype was seen many times. The chain has TRBV5-6 and TRBJ2-3, with a weak D call TRBD2 (7 bases). Germline V gene sequence: CDR1 SGHDT, CDR2 YYEEEE. V dropped 3 bases and J dropped 4 bases, with 15 bases sitting between them. The CDR3 is 15 amino acids. The CDR3 loop reads CASSWVTGGPDTQYF. The CDR3 region has the DNA TGTGCCAGCAGCTGGGTTACGGGGGGCCCAGATACGCAGTATTTT. Filled out from reference TRBV5-6 and TRBJ2-3, the complete variable domain reads DAGVTQSPTHLIKTRGQQVTLRCSPKSGHDTVSWYQQALGQGPQFIFQYYEEEERQRGNFPDRFSGHQFPNYSSELNVNALLLGDSALYLCASSWVTGGPDTQYFGPGTRLTVL.

The rearrangement links TRBV19 to TRBJ1-6, with TRBD1 matching 9 bases. This CDR3 is built from 15 residues. J was trimmed by 14 bases and V by 6 bases; bases with no gene match: 14. Germline CDR1 is LNHDA and CDR2 is SQIVND (reference sequence). This CDR3 is CASSDTGTGLFALHF. The CDR3 DNA reads as TGTGCCAGTAGCGACACCGGGACAGGGCTTTTCGCCCTCCACTTT.

The chain employs TRBV6-5 and TRBJ1-6, with TRBD1 matching over 7 bases. The trim removed 0 bases at V and 0 bases at J, leaving 8 bases unmatched. The CDR3 contains 19 residues. From germline, CDR1 is MNHEY and CDR2 SVGAGI. The chain's CDR3 is CASSYSEGAASSYNSPLHF. As DNA, the CDR3 is TGTGCCAGCAGTTACTCGGAGGGGGCGGCGAGCTCCTATAATTCACCCCTCCACTTT.

There are many counts of this clonotype. The chain joins TRBV4-3 to TRBJ2-2; 12 nucleotides align to TRBD2. CDR1 and CDR2 from the germline V gene are LGHNA and YSLEER. V gave up 1 base and J gave up 6 bases; unmatched junction bases: 0. CDR3 size: 15 residues. The CDR3 spells CASSQASGGAGELFF. The CDR3 nucleotides read TGCGCCAGCAGCCAAGCTAGCGGGGGGGCCGGGGAGCTGTTTTTT.

Ten or more counts support this clonotype. The rearrangement links TRBV4-3 to TRBJ2-2; 7 nucleotides align to TRBD2. The germline CDR1 and CDR2 sequences are LGHNA and YSLEER. J lost 6 bases, V lost 0 bases, and 7 bases had no gene match. This CDR3 spans 16 amino acids. The CDR3 DNA is TGCGCCAGCAGCCAAGATCCCGGACTAGAGGCCGGGGAGCTGTTTTTT. Translation: CASSQDPGLEAGELFF.

This sequence joins TRBV24-1 and TRBJ2-7; TRBD1 is a possible D gene (5 bases). Deletions cut 0 bases from V and 4 bases from J, with 12 bases between. The CDR3 runs 15 residues. CDR1 is KGHDR and CDR2 is SFDVKD in the germline V gene. The CDR3 sequence: CATSDLQQVGYEQYF. The CDR3 bases are TGTGCCACCAGTGATTTGCAACAGGTTGGGTACGAGCAGTACTTC.

This clonotype appeared a few times. V is TRBV20-1 and J is TRBJ1-1, with D uncertain. Germline CDR1 DFQATT, CDR2 SNEGSKA (reference sequence). Trimming took 6 bases from V and 6 from J, leaving 14 bases between them. This CDR3 has 12 residues. The CDR3 DNA reads as TGCAGTGCCGTTCATGGGGTCTCTGAAGCTTTCTTT. Encoded protein: CSAVHGVSEAFF.

The chain has TRBV20-1 and TRBJ2-1, with a tentative D call TRBD2 (6 bases). The CDR3 is made up of 15 amino acids. V was pared by 0 bases and J by 0 bases, with 9 bases between. The V gene's germline CDR1 is DFQATT and CDR2 SNEGSKA (reference sequence). This CDR3 is CSARDDGSSYNEQFF. DNA for the CDR3: TGCAGTGCTAGAGATGACGGGAGCTCCTACAATGAGCAGTTCTTC.

This clonotype turned up a few times. CDR3 sequence (DNA): TGTGCCAGCTCACCACTGGGGGTTCCTGACACTGAAGCTTTCTTT. Translation: CASSPLGVPDTEAFF. The chain couples TRBV18 to TRBJ1-1; possible D gene TRBD1, 5 bases. CDR1 and CDR2 (germline): KGHSH, LQKENI. The V gene lost 1 base and the J gene lost 3 bases, with 12 bases spanning the gap. The CDR3 sequence is 15 residues long.

The V call is TRBV20-1, the J call TRBJ1-4; D is uncertain. The CDR3 has 10 amino acids. V lost 3 bases and J lost 12, with 8 bases in between. CDR1 and CDR2 (germline): DFQATT, SNEGSKA (reference sequence). CDR3 DNA sequence: TGCAGTGCTAGGGCAGAGGAACTGTTTTTT. Protein sequence: CSARAEELFF.

The table lists this clonotype with a few counts. The genes are TRBV24-1 and TRBJ2-1; 14 positions match TRBD2. CDR3 size: 21 residues. Germline values: CDR1 KGHDR, CDR2 SFDVKD. The trim removed 8 bases at V and 5 bases at J, leaving 22 bases unmatched. The CDR3 protein is CATKPDWTSGGSPPHHNEQFF. Here the CDR3 DNA reads TGTGCCACCAAACCTGACTGGACTAGCGGGGGGTCACCCCCCCACCACAATGAGCAGTTCTTC.

This chain links TRBV6-5 with TRBJ1-2; D is undetermined. CDR3 size: 11 residues. V was trimmed by 6 bases and J by 6 bases, leaving 8 bases between them. Germline V gene lookup returns CDR1 MNHEY and CDR2 SVGAGI. The CDR3 sequence is CASRRAHGYTF. The CDR3 DNA reads as TGTGCCAGCAGGCGGGCCCATGGCTACACCTTC.

The CDR3 DNA follows: TGTGCTAGTGCCCCTTGGGGCGGTGGTGGGGGAATGGGCAACGAGCAGTACTTC. It yields the protein CASAPWGGGGGMGNEQYF. The chain has TRBV12-5 and TRBJ2-7; D possibly uses TRBD1 or TRBD2 (5 bases each). CDR3 length: 18 amino acids. V dropped 7 bases and J dropped 5 bases, with 30 bases sitting between them. The germline gives CDR1 LGHNT, CDR2 FRNRAP.

This clonotype was seen a handful of times. The CDR3 loop reads CSARDHWRGTNEKLFF. The CDR3, as DNA: TGCAGTGCTAGAGATCACTGGCGGGGAACTAATGAAAAACTGTTTTTT. This sequence joins TRBV20-1 and TRBJ1-4, with no clear D. The CDR3 runs 16 residues. V gave up 0 bases and J gave up 1 base, with 12 bases separating them. CDR1 and CDR2 (germline): DFQATT, SNEGSKA (reference sequence).

The rearrangement uses TRBV2 and TRBJ2-4; 9 nucleotides agree with TRBD1. Germline trimming cut 5 bases from V and 0 bases from J; bases unmatched to any gene: 8. CDR1 SNHLY and CDR2 FYNNEI come from the germline V gene. The CDR3 has 17 amino acids. The CDR3 protein is CASSSAGQGLAKNIQYF. CDR3 in DNA: TGTGCCAGCAGTTCCGCAGGACAGGGGTTAGCCAAAAACATTCAGTACTTC.

V is TRBV7-9 and J is TRBJ1-1; 10 bases line up with TRBD1. This CDR3 comprises 18 residues. From germline, CDR1 is SEHNR and CDR2 FQNEAQ (reference sequence). Trimming removed 1 base from V and 0 bases from J; junction bases left unmatched: 8. This CDR3 reads CASSLGGQGRSMNTEAFF. CDR3 sequence (DNA): TGTGCCAGCAGCTTAGGGGGACAGGGGAGAAGTATGAACACTGAAGCTTTCTTT.

This clonotype came up a few times. The gene calls are TRBV6-5 and TRBJ1-2, with D unresolved. This CDR3 comprises 14 residues. Trimming removed 2 bases at V and 4 bases at J, with 11 bases between. Germline lookup yields CDR1 MNHEY and CDR2 SVGAGI. The CDR3 spells CASSYVRGVYGYTF. The CDR3 bases are TGTGCCAGCAGTTACGTCCGGGGAGTCTATGGCTACACCTTC.

Ten or more counts support this clonotype. The genes are TRBV6-6 and TRBJ2-1, with D perhaps being TRBD1 or TRBD2 (5 bases each). V lost 2 bases and J lost 9, with 17 bases in between. The CDR3 is made up of 15 amino acids. CDR1 and CDR2 from the germline V gene are MNHNY and SVGAGI (reference sequence). The CDR3 nucleotides read TGTGCCAGCAGTTACAATAGCCCGACGGGGACTGAGCAGTTCTTC. Its translation is CASSYNSPTGTEQFF.

The chain uses TRBV24-1 and TRBJ2-3, with D possibly TRBD1 on 5 matching bases. Germline CDR1 reads KGHDR; CDR2 reads SFDVKD. Trimming removed 7 bases at V and 1 base at J, with 8 bases between. The CDR3 is 13 residues long. CDR3 sequence (DNA): TGTGCCACCAGGGAGACAGGCACAGATACGCAGTATTTT. It encodes CATRETGTDTQYF.

This chain uses TRBV4-2 with TRBJ2-5; weak D call: TRBD2 (6 bases). Germline V CDR1 and CDR2: LGHNA, YNFKEQ. Trimming stripped 4 bases from V and 4 bases from J, with 19 bases between. The CDR3 extends over 16 amino acids. The CDR3 bases are TGTGCCAGCAGCCCTTCTCCCGGGACTGGTCTAGAGACCCAGTACTTC. Translated: CASSPSPGTGLETQYF.

This clonotype has a count of ten or more. The chain links TRBV25-1 to TRBJ2-3, with D hard to call. From germline, CDR1 is MGHDK and CDR2 SYGVNS. This CDR3 is built from 11 residues. V dropped 5 bases and J dropped 4 bases, with 4 bases sitting between them. The DNA of the CDR3 is TGTGCCAGCAGTTCAGCAGATACGCAGTATTTT. This codes for CASSSADTQYF.

This sequence joins TRBV7-2 and TRBJ2-3, with 13 bases matching TRBD2. This CDR3 is built from 16 residues. Germline V gene data show CDR1 as SGHTA and CDR2 as FQGNSA. V dropped 4 bases and J dropped 3; count of bases not matched to a gene: 4. The CDR3 protein is CASSSRLAGGTDTQYF. CDR3 bases: TGTGCCAGCAGCTCACGACTAGCGGGGGGAACAGATACGCAGTATTTT.

V is TRBV19 and J is TRBJ2-7, with D perhaps TRBD1 (6 bases). CDR1 LNHDA and CDR2 SQIVND come from the germline V gene (reference sequence). Trimming took 3 bases from V and 5 from J, leaving 11 bases between them. CDR3 length: 13 amino acids. The chain's CDR3 is CASSIFAGDEQYF. The CDR3 coding sequence is TGTGCCAGTAGTATCTTCGCAGGGGACGAGCAGTACTTC.

In its sample, this clonotype was seen many times. At one end, the junction sequence differs from germline, possibly due to a read error. The rearrangement joins TRBV7-6 to TRBJ1-4, with 9 bases fitting TRBD1. The CDR3 runs to 14 residues. Germline values: CDR1 SGHVS, CDR2 FNYEAQ. CDR3 sequence (DNA): TGCGCCAGCAGCCAAGGACAGGGGAATGAAAAACTGTTTTTT. Its translation: CASSQGQGNEKLFF.

This clonotype came up many times. This chain links TRBV15 with TRBJ1-2; 9 nucleotides line up with TRBD1. This CDR3 is built from 17 residues. With 0 bases clipped from V and 1 base from J, the junction kept 6 bases outside the gene matches. Germline V lookup: CDR1 LNHNV, CDR2 YYDKDF (reference sequence). As DNA, the CDR3 is TGTGCCACCAGCAGAGATCTGGGACAGGGACTTAACTATGGCTACACCTTC. It specifies CATSRDLGQGLNYGYTF.

This clonotype was counted at least ten times. The J gene is TRBJ2-1, the V gene TRBV20-1; 11 nucleotides match TRBD2. From germline, CDR1 is DFQATT and CDR2 SNEGSKA (reference sequence). The length of the CDR3 is 15 residues. Trimming took 5 bases from V and 8 from J; bases not matched to a gene: 11. CDR3 protein: CSALLAGGLSHEQFF. The CDR3 DNA sequence: TGCAGTGCTCTCCTAGCGGGGGGACTAAGTCATGAGCAGTTCTTC.

This clonotype was picked up a small number of times. This chain connects TRBV4-1 to TRBJ2-7, with TRBD2 matching over 8 bases. This CDR3 is 16 amino acids long. Germline-derived CDR1 and CDR2 are MGHRA and YSYEKL. The V gene end was trimmed by 1 base and the J gene end by 6 bases; junction bases not matched to a gene: 11. The CDR3 DNA reads TGCGCCAGCAGCCAAGGCACCCAGGCGGGGGGAGGCGAGCAGTACTTC. It is translated as CASSQGTQAGGGEQYF.